These 9 T cell receptor beta chains came from one sample sequenced in a study of shared clonotypes between healthy human individuals. Sequencing used immunoSEQ multiplex PCR; TCRdb keeps in-frame clones, though not all of them. The sample yields hundreds of thousands of clones, approximately 74% seen once. Material for sequencing was memory CD4+ T cells sorted from blood. The subset is: CD45RA-negative fraction. The receptors here all came from a young woman in good health.

The rearrangement uses TRBV4-1 and TRBJ2-1; D possibly matches TRBD1 or TRBD2 (5 bases each). V was trimmed by 0 bases and J by 13 bases, leaving 16 bases between them. CDR1 and CDR2 from the germline V gene are MGHRA and YSYEKL. The CDR3 spans 14 residues. The CDR3 nucleotides read TGCGCCAGCAGCCAAGATGAGATGGGACCTCCTCAGTTCTTC. This gives the protein CASSQDEMGPPQFF.

The V call is TRBV18, the J call TRBJ1-4; D perhaps matches TRBD1 (6 bases). The CDR3 sequence is 17 residues long. The V end lost 3 bases, the J end lost 2 bases, and 16 bases lay between the germline ends. CDR1 is KGHSH, CDR2 LQKENI, per germline. The CDR3 DNA sequence: TGTGCCAGCTCACCCAGCCTGGGGGCGATCACTAATGAAAAACTGTTTTTT. Translating gives CASSPSLGAITNEKLFF.

This clone appeared many times. The chain employs TRBV15 and TRBJ2-7; 8 positions agree with TRBD2. V trimming: 5 bases; J trimming: 5 bases; junction bases outside the gene matches: 11. Germline V gene sequence: CDR1 LNHNV, CDR2 YYDKDF (reference sequence). The CDR3 sequence is 15 residues long. The CDR3 DNA is TGTGCCACCAGCCCCGGGGGGAGCGGGAGCGACGAGCAGTACTTC. This encodes CATSPGGSGSDEQYF.

The chain couples TRBV7-9 to TRBJ2-7; D is unresolved. Per the germline V gene, CDR1 is SEHNR and CDR2 is FQNEAQ (reference sequence). Trimming shortened V by 5 bases and J by 1 base, and 12 bases separated the two germline ends. This CDR3 has 14 residues. CDR3 region: CASSTREPSYEQYF. In DNA form, the CDR3 reads TGTGCCAGCAGCACCCGAGAGCCATCCTACGAGCAGTACTTC.

The rearrangement links TRBV2 to TRBJ2-2, with 10 bases identical to TRBD2. The junction had 4 bases not matched to a gene; V was cut back by 3 bases and J by 6 bases. The CDR3 runs 15 residues. In germline, CDR1 is SNHLY, CDR2 FYNNEI. Written as DNA, the CDR3 is TGTGCCAGCAGTGAGCTAGCGGGAGTCCCCGGGGAGCTGTTTTTT. Protein sequence: CASSELAGVPGELFF. The full variable domain, in which reference TRBV2 and TRBJ2-2 provide the parts outside the CDR3, is EPEVTQTPSHQVTQMGQEVILRCVPISNHLYFYWYRQILGQKVEFLVSFYNNEISEKSEIFDDQFSVERPDGSNFTLKIRSTKLEDSAMYFCASSELAGVPGELFFGEGSRLTVL.

V usage is TRBV11-2 and J usage is TRBJ2-7; 8 bases are a match to TRBD2. With 3 bases clipped from V and 4 bases from J, the junction kept 2 bases outside the gene matches. Germline CDR1 reads SGHAT; CDR2 reads FQNNGV. The CDR3 covers 13 residues. The CDR3, as DNA: TGTGCCAGCAGCTTTAGCGGGGAATACGAGCAGTACTTC. Translated: CASSFSGEYEQYF.

This chain joins TRBV27 and TRBJ1-2; 7 bases fit TRBD1. J was trimmed by 5 bases and V by 7 bases; bases with no gene match: 16. Germline V lookup: CDR1 MNHEY, CDR2 SMNVEV (reference sequence). The CDR3 totals 16 residues. Here the CDR3 reads CASKGLLRGREYGYTF. The CDR3 DNA is TGTGCCAGCAAAGGGTTACTCAGGGGGAGGGAGTATGGCTACACCTTC.

The V gene is TRBV18, the J gene TRBJ2-1; no clear D gene. Trimming cost V 6 bases and J 0 bases, with 9 bases left between them. The CDR3 runs to 14 residues. CDR1 and CDR2 from the germline V gene are KGHSH and LQKENI. In DNA, the CDR3 is TGTGCCAGCTCTAACATTAGCTCCTACAATGAGCAGTTCTTC. Its translation is CASSNISSYNEQFF.

This clone has only one observation. V is TRBV7-2 and J is TRBJ2-3; possibly TRBD2 for D (5 bases). CDR3 length equals 18 residues. Germline loops: CDR1 SGHTA, CDR2 FQGNSA. Trimming took 0 bases from V and 2 from J, leaving 18 bases between them. CDR3 DNA: TGTGCCAGCAGCTTAGCGCAGTCTAGCCCAAGCTTCACAGATACGCAGTATTTT. Translating it yields CASSLAQSSPSFTDTQYF.